One sample yielded the 11 T cell receptor beta chains listed below, sequenced in a study of cytomegalovirus exposure and HLA in healthy donors. TCRdb keeps only in-frame clones here, not all; method: immunoSEQ multiplex PCR. The sample contains about 70,000 clones, approximately 95% of which appear only once. The sequenced sample was PBMCs. These receptors were obtained from a man between 18 and 29 years old in good health and CMV-seropositive.

In DNA, the CDR3 is TGTGCCAGCAGCCCCAGCGTGGGGGGGAGCACAGATACGCAGTATTTT. Amino acids: CASSPSVGGSTDTQYF. The chain joins TRBV9 to TRBJ2-3, with TRBD2 identical over 7 bases. CDR1 is SGDLS, CDR2 YYNGEE, per germline. V lost 4 bases, J lost 0 bases, and 8 bases stayed unmatched. The CDR3 covers 16 residues.

This chain links TRBV6-1 with TRBJ2-1; the D is unclear. The CDR3 sequence is 13 residues long. Germline V gene sequence: CDR1 MNHNS, CDR2 SASEGT. Trimming removed 2 bases at V and 9 bases at J, with 11 bases between. CDR3 sequence: CASSEPGKFEQFF. As DNA, the CDR3 is TGTGCCAGCAGTGAACCAGGAAAGTTTGAGCAGTTCTTC.

The rearrangement uses TRBV5-1 and TRBJ2-1, with 10 bases identical to TRBD1. V dropped 4 bases and J dropped 2; count of bases not matched to a gene: 3. Germline assignment: CDR1 SGHRS and CDR2 YFSETQ. CDR3 size: 15 residues. In DNA, the CDR3 is TGCGCCAGCAGCCGAGGACAGGGGGCCTACAATGAGCAGTTCTTC. It encodes CASSRGQGAYNEQFF.

The chain joins TRBV11-2 to TRBJ1-3, with D unresolved. Trimming cost V 5 bases and J 6 bases, with 8 bases left between them. The CDR3 runs 12 residues. In germline, CDR1 is SGHAT, CDR2 FQNNGV. CDR3 sequence: CASSRVLNTIYF. DNA for the CDR3: TGTGCCAGCAGCCGGGTATTAAACACCATATATTTT.

V usage is TRBV28 and J usage is TRBJ1-2, with TRBD1 identical over 9 bases. Per the germline V gene, CDR1 is MDHEN and CDR2 is SYDVKM. J lost 4 bases, V lost 8 bases, and 11 bases had no gene match. CDR3 size: 15 residues. The CDR3 region has the DNA TGTGCCAGCTTTCTTCCGGGACAGGGAGGCTATGGCTACACCTTC. Residues: CASFLPGQGGYGYTF.

This chain links TRBV28 with TRBJ1-1; no clear D gene. Trimming removed 3 bases at V and 0 bases at J, with 14 bases between. CDR1 MDHEN and CDR2 SYDVKM come from the germline V gene. The CDR3 spans 16 residues. This chain's CDR3 is CASSFQWPEMNTEAFF. The DNA of the CDR3 is TGTGCCAGCAGTTTCCAGTGGCCTGAAATGAACACTGAAGCTTTCTTT.

This chain uses TRBV7-8 with TRBJ2-5; TRBD2 agrees at 7 bases. The CDR3 is 16 residues long. The germline V gene has CDR1 SGHVS and CDR2 FQNEAQ. The V and J ends lost 4 bases and 0 bases, in that order; junction bases with no gene match: 8. For the CDR3, the DNA is TGTGCCAGCAGCTCCGGACGCCTAGCGGACCAAGAGACCCAGTACTTC. Amino acids: CASSSGRLADQETQYF.

This sequence joins TRBV9 and TRBJ2-1, with 7 bases identical to TRBD2. The CDR3 runs to 16 residues. In germline, CDR1 is SGDLS, CDR2 YYNGEE. The J segment lost 8 bases and the V segment lost 4 bases, leaving 15 bases of the junction unmatched. The DNA of the CDR3 is TGTGCCAGCAGCCTCTACGAGGGAGGGCTAGCCGATGAGCAGTTCTTC. Translated: CASSLYEGGLADEQFF. The entire variable domain, with the rest obtained from reference TRBV9 and TRBJ2-1, is as follows: DSGVTQTPKHLITATGQRVTLRCSPRSGDLSVYWYQQSLDQGLQFLIQYYNGEERAKGNILERFSAQQFPDLHSELNLSSLELGDSALYFCASSLYEGGLADEQFFGPGTRLTVL.

The J gene is TRBJ2-3, the V gene TRBV28; no definite D call. The CDR3 sequence is 12 residues long. Trimming removed 6 bases from V and 3 bases from J, with 7 bases in between. In germline, CDR1 is MDHEN, CDR2 SYDVKM. The CDR3 coding sequence is TGTGCCAGCAGCCGTACAACAGATACGCAGTATTTT. The encoded protein is CASSRTTDTQYF. The full variable domain, with the rest looked up from reference TRBV28 and TRBJ2-3, is DVKVTQSSRYLVKRTGEKVFLECVQDMDHENMFWYRQDPGLGLRLIYFSYDVKMKEKGDIPEGYSVSREKKERFSLILESASTNQTSMYLCASSRTTDTQYFGPGTRLTVL.

In this sample, this clone turned up a few times. The V and J genes are TRBV28 and TRBJ2-3; 8 bases fit TRBD2. The germline gives CDR1 MDHEN, CDR2 SYDVKM. CDR3 length equals 12 residues. V lost 5 bases to trimming and J lost 8 bases; unmatched junction nucleotides: 3. In DNA form, the CDR3 reads TGTGCCAGCAGTCCGGGACTAGGTACGCAGTATTTT. Protein sequence: CASSPGLGTQYF. Full variable domain (remainder filled in from reference TRBV28 and TRBJ2-3): DVKVTQSSRYLVKRTGEKVFLECVQDMDHENMFWYRQDPGLGLRLIYFSYDVKMKEKGDIPEGYSVSREKKERFSLILESASTNQTSMYLCASSPGLGTQYFGPGTRLTVL.

The genes are TRBV13 and TRBJ1-1; D not resolved. Germline CDR1 PRHDT, CDR2 FYEKMQ (reference sequence). Trimming pared 5 bases from V and 0 bases from J, leaving 16 bases between. The CDR3 contains 16 residues. This CDR3 reads CASSPPPAGLNTEAFF. In DNA form, the CDR3 reads TGTGCCAGCAGCCCTCCTCCGGCAGGCTTGAACACTGAAGCTTTCTTT.